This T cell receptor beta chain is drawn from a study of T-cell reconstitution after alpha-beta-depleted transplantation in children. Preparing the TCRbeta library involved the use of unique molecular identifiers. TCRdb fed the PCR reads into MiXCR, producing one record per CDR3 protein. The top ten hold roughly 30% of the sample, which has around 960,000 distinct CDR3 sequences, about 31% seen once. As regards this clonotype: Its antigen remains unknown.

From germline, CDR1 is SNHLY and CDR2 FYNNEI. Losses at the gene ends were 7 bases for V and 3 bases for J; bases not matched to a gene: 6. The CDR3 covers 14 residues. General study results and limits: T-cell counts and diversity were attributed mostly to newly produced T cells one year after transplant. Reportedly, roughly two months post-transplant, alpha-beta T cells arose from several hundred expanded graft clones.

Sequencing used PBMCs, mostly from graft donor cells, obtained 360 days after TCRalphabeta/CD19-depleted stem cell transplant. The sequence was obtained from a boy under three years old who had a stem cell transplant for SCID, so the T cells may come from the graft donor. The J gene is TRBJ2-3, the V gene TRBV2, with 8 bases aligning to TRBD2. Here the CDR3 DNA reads TGTGCCAGCATGGTAGCGGGGCTGACAGATACGCAGTATTTT. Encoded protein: CASMVAGLTDTQYF.